The subject of this entry is one T cell receptor (beta chain). What antigen it recognizes has not been identified. Base qualities were left out, and no much larger clone turns up one base away. Relative to germline, V is 1 base shorter and J is 1 base shorter, with 12 bases between their ends. Measured from the cysteine to the phenylalanine, the CDR3 is 15 residues long. Here the CDR3 DNA is all that survives: 45 bases in frame from base 1. The CDR1 and CDR2 encoded by the germline V gene are SQVTM and ANQGSEA. This sample was included in a study of CD8 T cells in Susac syndrome (dated by TCRdb to between 2019 and 2020). Describing the broader study: Whether CD8+ T cell activation and differentiation in Susac syndrome was antigen driven was tested using repertoire sequencing.

Overall study results and their limits: The number of individuals in the TCR sequencing and HLA analysis was recognized as being relatively small.

RNA was extracted with the RNeasy kit and roughly 0.5 to 1 ug was reverse transcribed using random hexamers. The immunoSEQ multiplex PCR assay, covering 54 Vbeta and 13 Jbeta segments, was used to amplify TCR beta CDR3 regions. PCR amplification bias was corrected by using a synthetic template baseline for primer optimization and computational correction. The authors processed their data as follows. Reads were annotated to V, D and J genes according to IMGT and were analyzed with immunoSEQ Analyzer, with only productive sequences retained. Clonality was computed as one minus Shannon entropy normalized by log2 of the number of productive unique sequences. Public and private clones were assessed among the 100 most prevalent clones of each patient and control. Susac-specific clones were defined as absent from healthy and MS cohorts, 1052 published viral clones and other ImmuneACCESS disease sequences. In TCRdb, the public reads were trimmed at Q25 with fastp and aligned with MiXCR, with productive beta chains retained. Rows are unified per CDR3 protein, each entry keeping the most common DNA and genes. TCRdb's processing, not the authors' own work, is the source of the V and J calls. This sample gives 300,000 or so distinct CDR3 sequences in total; approximately 90% of them show up just once. The ten most abundant clones make up more than 0.06% of the sample.

Peripheral blood CD8+ and CD4+ T cells from healthy donors, Susac syndrome patients and multiple sclerosis patients were profiled by high-throughput TCR beta sequencing. The multiple sclerosis controls were treatment-naive patients whose relapsing-remitting disease, either stable or active, fulfilled the revised McDonald criteria. Bulk CD8+ and CD4+ T cells were purified magnetically by negative isolation, whereas CD8+ TEMRA cells were enriched by FACS. Blood was collected in EDTA tubes and processed within 24 hours, with PBMCs isolated through density gradient centrifugation. PBMCs destined for TCR sequencing were cryopreserved in liquid nitrogen and later thawed in a 37 °C water bath. Purity of sorted or isolated CD4+, CD8+ and CD8+ TEMRA cells was at least 90%.

The sequence came from a human donor with multiple sclerosis. Recombination connected TRBV29-1 to TRBJ2-3; the D gene is not confidently resolved. Material: CD4+ T cells from PBMCs. In nucleotides, the sequence is TGCAGCGTTGAAGTGTTGGAACTCGGCACAGATACGCAGTATTTT. Its protein reads: CSVEVLELGTDTQYF.